The source of this T cell receptor (beta chain) is a study of lung T cells in sarcoidosis with Löfgren's syndrome. General study results and limits: Multiple Löfgren's syndrome patients reportedly shared TRAV12-1 and TRBV2 CDR3 motifs, suggesting public CD4+ TCRs.

With respect to this clonotype: Its antigen is as yet unknown.

Germline CDR1 and CDR2: SEHNR and FQNEAQ (reference sequence). This CDR3 has 15 amino acids. V shed 3 bases and J shed 7 bases, with 19 bases lying between them. One entry per CDR3 protein, called by TCRdb with MiXCR from the reads. The repertoire holds about 63,000 distinct CDR3 sequences, 21% seen once, with about 2.5% in the top ten. The sequenced material came from CD4+ T cells from PBMCs. The sequence came from a human donor with sarcoidosis (Löfgren's syndrome or another form), or a control subject (not recorded which). V gene TRBV7-9 combines with J gene TRBJ2-7; TRBD1 might be the D (6 bases). For the CDR3, the DNA is TGTGCCAGCAGCTTTCCTGGCGCAGGGGACGGAGAGCAGTACGTC. As protein: CASSFPGAGDGEQYV.